These 10 T cell receptor beta chains came from one sample sequenced in a study of T cells after yellow fever vaccination. TCRdb reanalysed the 5' RACE reads using MiXCR and keeps one entry per CDR3 protein. The repertoire holds 230,000 or so distinct CDR3 sequences, with around 6.7% as singletons. This specimen consisted of CD4+ T cells sorted from PBMCs, obtained on the day of the yellow fever booster vaccination. The receptors come from a man aged 25-45 years who received the YFV17D yellow fever vaccine.

This clonotype showed up many times. The chain is built from TRBV24-1 and TRBJ2-7, with D perhaps matching TRBD1 or TRBD2 (5 bases each). The germline V gene encodes CDR1 KGHDR and CDR2 SFDVKD. The CDR3 has 14 amino acids. The V and J ends lost 8 bases and 2 bases respectively, with 15 bases between them. The CDR3 nucleotides read TGTGCCACCAAATGCTGGGGGATTCCCTACGAGCAGTACTTC. Translation gives CATKCWGIPYEQYF.

This clonotype was picked up a small number of times. The CDR3 is CSASQMSTYEQYF. In DNA form, the CDR3 reads TGCAGTGCCTCCCAAATGAGTACCTACGAGCAGTACTTC. The chain links TRBV20-1 to TRBJ2-7; no clear D gene. This CDR3 has 13 residues. The germline gives CDR1 DFQATT, CDR2 SNEGSKA (reference sequence). The V and J ends lost 6 bases and 2 bases respectively, with 14 bases between them.

This clonotype was detected a few times. In nucleotides, the CDR3 is TGTGCCAGCAGTTACGGGGCGGGAGCTGCCTACGAGCAGTACTTC. Residues: CASSYGAGAAYEQYF. This sequence joins TRBV6-2 or TRBV6-3 and TRBJ2-7, with 7 bases that match TRBD2. V trimming: 2 bases; J trimming: 2 bases; junction bases outside the gene matches: 6. The CDR3 has 15 residues. Germline V gene lookup returns CDR1 MNHEY and CDR2 SVGEGT.

This chain uses TRBV20-1 with TRBJ2-1, with a weak D call TRBD2 (6 bases). CDR1 is DFQATT, CDR2 SNEGSKA, per germline (reference sequence). Between the trimmed V and J ends, which lost 3 bases and 14 bases, there was a span of 17 bases. This CDR3 region has 12 residues. The CDR3 spells CSARVSGLPEFF. The CDR3 bases are TGCAGTGCTAGGGTTAGCGGCCTTCCGGAGTTCTTC.

This clonotype was observed many times. The chain is built from TRBV6-5 and TRBJ2-7; TRBD1 agrees at 10 bases. The CDR3 is 17 amino acids. Germline values: CDR1 MNHEY, CDR2 SVGAGI. V trimming: 0 bases; J trimming: 7 bases; junction bases outside the gene matches: 12. CDR3 nucleotide sequence: TGTGCCAGCAGTTACTCTTCTTGGGACAGGGGCGCCTCTGAGCAGTACTTC. It yields the protein CASSYSSWDRGASEQYF.

Ten or more counts support this clonotype. The chain recombines TRBV14 with TRBJ2-1, with D hard to call. CDR3 length: 19 residues. CDR1 and CDR2 from the germline V gene are SGHDN and FVKESK. V was pared by 2 bases and J by 7 bases, with 27 bases between. DNA of the CDR3: TGTGCCAGCAGCCAAAAGATTCGGGTTGTGGGAACGGGCAGGAATGAGCAGTTCTTC. Residues: CASSQKIRVVGTGRNEQFF.

This clonotype was seen repeatedly, ten times or more. The chain employs TRBV12-3 or TRBV12-4 and TRBJ2-3; the D is unclear. The CDR3 is made up of 12 amino acids. The V and J ends lost 5 bases and 2 bases respectively, with 5 bases between them. CDR3 region: CASSANTDTQYF. The CDR3 DNA reads as TGTGCCAGCAGTGCTAACACAGATACGCAGTATTTT.

The gene calls are TRBV20-1 and TRBJ2-3; 13 positions agree with TRBD2. The germline CDR1 and CDR2 sequences are DFQATT and SNEGSKA (reference sequence). V lost 6 bases, J lost 1 base, and 7 bases stayed unmatched. The CDR3 consists of 16 residues. The CDR3 coding sequence is TGCAGTGCAACCCCCGGACTAGCGGGGGGCACAGATACGCAGTATTTT. Amino acids: CSATPGLAGGTDTQYF.

The V and J genes are TRBV6-2 or TRBV6-3 and TRBJ2-7; TRBD2 might be the D (5 bases). Trimming shortened V by 0 bases and J by 3 bases, and 9 bases separated the two germline ends. There are 14 residues in the CDR3. The germline V gene encodes CDR1 MNHEY and CDR2 SVGEGT. The CDR3: CASSYSEAGYEQYF. The CDR3 DNA reads as TGTGCCAGCAGTTACTCGGAGGCCGGCTACGAGCAGTACTTC.

Remarks on this clonotype: This sequence may be a read error, since a much larger clone differs from it by one base. V usage is TRBV4-3 and J usage is TRBJ2-3; tentative D call: TRBD2 (6 bases). The germline V gene has CDR1 LGHNA and CDR2 YSLEER. The CDR3 is 14 residues long. The CDR3 reads CASSPGGVGDKQYF. In DNA, the CDR3 is TGCGCCAGCAGCCCCGGGGGAGTAGGTGATAAGCAGTATTTT.